The present entry profiles one T cell receptor (beta chain) with its context. What it binds is unknown. These data originate in a study of beta chain features in type 1 diabetes. Study results and limitations: Shorter TCRB CDR3s, moderately but significantly so, marked every one of the four CD4+ subsets in Type 1 diabetes patients.

The ends were cut back, 4 bases at V and 4 bases at J, with 13 bases in the middle. Germline CDR1 is MNHNY and CDR2 is SVGAGI (reference sequence). CDR3 length: 14 amino acids. Investigators reverse transcribed all isolated RNA, so they sequenced expressed TCRB transcripts. Profiling relied on immunoSEQ multiplex PCR, and the TCRdb table lists in-frame clones only, not all of them. Among about 650,000 clones listed, around 12% were seen once. Sequencing was carried out using naive CD4+ T cells from blood. This TCR came from a man younger than 45 with type 1 diabetes. The chain carries TRBV6-6 and TRBJ1-1; D gene unclear. In nucleotides, the CDR3 is TGTGCCAGCAGTTCCCTCGAGAGGGCCACTGAAGCTTTCTTT. Protein: CASSSLERATEAFF.